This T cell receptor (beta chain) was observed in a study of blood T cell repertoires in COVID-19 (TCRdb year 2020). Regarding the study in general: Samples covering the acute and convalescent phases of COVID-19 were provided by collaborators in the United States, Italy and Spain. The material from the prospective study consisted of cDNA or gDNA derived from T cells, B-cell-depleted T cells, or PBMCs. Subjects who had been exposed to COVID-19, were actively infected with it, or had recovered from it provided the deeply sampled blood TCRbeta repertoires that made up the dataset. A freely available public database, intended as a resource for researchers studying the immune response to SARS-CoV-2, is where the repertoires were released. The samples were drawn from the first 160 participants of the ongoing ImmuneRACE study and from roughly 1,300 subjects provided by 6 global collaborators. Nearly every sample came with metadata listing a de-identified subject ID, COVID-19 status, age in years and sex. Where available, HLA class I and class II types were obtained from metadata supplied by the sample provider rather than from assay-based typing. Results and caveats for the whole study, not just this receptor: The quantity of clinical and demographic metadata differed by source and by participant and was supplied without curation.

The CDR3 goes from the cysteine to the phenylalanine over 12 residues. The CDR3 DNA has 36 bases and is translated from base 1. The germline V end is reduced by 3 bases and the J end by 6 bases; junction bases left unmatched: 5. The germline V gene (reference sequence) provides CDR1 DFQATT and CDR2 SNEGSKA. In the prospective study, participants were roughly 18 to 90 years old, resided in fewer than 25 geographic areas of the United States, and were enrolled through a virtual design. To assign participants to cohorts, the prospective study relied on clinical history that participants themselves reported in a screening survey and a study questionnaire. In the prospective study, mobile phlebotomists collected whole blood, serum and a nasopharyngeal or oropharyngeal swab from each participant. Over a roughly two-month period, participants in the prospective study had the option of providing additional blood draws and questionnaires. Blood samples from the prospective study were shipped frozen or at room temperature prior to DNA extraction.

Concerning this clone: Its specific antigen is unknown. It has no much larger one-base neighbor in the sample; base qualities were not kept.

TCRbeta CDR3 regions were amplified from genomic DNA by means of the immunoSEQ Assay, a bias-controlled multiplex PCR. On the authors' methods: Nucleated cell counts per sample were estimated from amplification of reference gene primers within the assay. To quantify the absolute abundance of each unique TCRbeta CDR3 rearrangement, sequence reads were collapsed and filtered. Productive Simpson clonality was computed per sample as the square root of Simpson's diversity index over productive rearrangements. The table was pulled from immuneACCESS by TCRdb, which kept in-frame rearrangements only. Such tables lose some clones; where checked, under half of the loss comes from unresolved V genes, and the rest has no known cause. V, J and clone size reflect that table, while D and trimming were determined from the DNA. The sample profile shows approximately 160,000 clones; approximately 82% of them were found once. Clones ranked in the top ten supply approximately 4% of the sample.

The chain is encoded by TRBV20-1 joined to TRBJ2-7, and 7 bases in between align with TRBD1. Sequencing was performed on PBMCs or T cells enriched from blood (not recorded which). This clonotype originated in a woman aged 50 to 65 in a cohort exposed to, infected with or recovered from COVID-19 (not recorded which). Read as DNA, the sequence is TGCAGTGCTAGTCTGTCAGGGGGCGAGCAGTACTTC. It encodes CSASLSGGEQYF.